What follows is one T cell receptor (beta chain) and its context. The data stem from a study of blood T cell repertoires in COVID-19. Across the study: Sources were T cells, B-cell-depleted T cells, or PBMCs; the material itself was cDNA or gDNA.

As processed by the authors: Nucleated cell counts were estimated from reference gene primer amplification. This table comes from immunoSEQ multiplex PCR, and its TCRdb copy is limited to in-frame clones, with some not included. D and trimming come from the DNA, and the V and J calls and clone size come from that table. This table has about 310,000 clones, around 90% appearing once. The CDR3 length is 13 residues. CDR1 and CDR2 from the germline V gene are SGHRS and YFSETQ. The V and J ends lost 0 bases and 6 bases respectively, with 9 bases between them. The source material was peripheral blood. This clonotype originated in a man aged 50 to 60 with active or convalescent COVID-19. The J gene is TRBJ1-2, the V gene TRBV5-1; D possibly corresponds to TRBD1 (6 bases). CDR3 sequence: CASSLEGQDGYTF. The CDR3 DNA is TGCGCCAGCAGCTTGGAGGGACAAGATGGCTACACCTTC.